One TCR beta chain is described in this entry. This CDR3 comprises 19 residues. Germline trimming cut 5 bases from V and 3 bases from J; bases unmatched to any gene: 10. Per germline, CDR1 SGHNT and CDR2 YENEEA. Clones were sequenced by immunoSEQ multiplex PCR, and TCRdb holds only the in-frame ones, with some missing. The top ten clones hold around 7.6% of a sample with tens of thousands of clones, roughly 89% of them seen once. The data were taken from a study of control samples from healthy donors and cancer patients. Sequencing was carried out using blood. The chain couples TRBV11-3 to TRBJ2-1; 16 bases are a match to TRBD2. This clonotype was obtained from a woman in her fifties or sixties in good health. CDR3 region: CASSTAGTSGGVGYNEQFF. The CDR3 bases are TGTGCCAGCAGCACCGCCGGGACTAGCGGGGGGGTAGGCTACAATGAGCAGTTCTTC. The whole variable domain, remainder taken from reference TRBV11-3 and TRBJ2-1, is EAGVVQSPRYKIIEKKQPVAFWCNPISGHNTLYWYLQNLGQGPELLIRYENEEAVDDSQLPKDRFSAERLKGVDSTLKIQPAELGDSAVYLCASSTAGTSGGVGYNEQFFGPGTRLTVL.